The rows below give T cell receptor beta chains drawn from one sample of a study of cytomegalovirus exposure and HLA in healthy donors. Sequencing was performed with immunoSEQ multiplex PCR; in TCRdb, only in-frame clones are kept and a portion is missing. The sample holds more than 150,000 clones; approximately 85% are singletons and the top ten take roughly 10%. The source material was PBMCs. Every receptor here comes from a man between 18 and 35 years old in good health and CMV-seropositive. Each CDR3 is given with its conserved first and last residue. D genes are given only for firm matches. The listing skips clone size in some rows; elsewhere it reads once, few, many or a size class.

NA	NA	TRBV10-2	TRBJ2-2	TGCGCCACCGAGGGAACCGGGGAGCTGTTTTTT	CATEGTGELFF
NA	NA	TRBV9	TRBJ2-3	TGTGCCAGCAGCGTAGCGTCTACAGATACGCAGTATTTT	CASSVASTDTQYF
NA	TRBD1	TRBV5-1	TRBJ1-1	TGCGCCAGCAGCTTGGACAGGGGGGCCTCCGGCGGTGGGGCTTTCTTT	CASSLDRGASGGGAFF
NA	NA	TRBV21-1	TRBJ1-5	TGTGCCATCGGGGCAAGGGACAGGTATCAGCCCCAGCATTTT	CAIGARDRYQPQHF
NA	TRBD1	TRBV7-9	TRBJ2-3	TGTGCCAGCAGCCTCGGACAGGGGGCGGATAGGCGACGAGATACGCAGTATTTT	CASSLGQGADRRRDTQYF
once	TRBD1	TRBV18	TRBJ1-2	TGTGCCAGCTCCCCGACAGGGGGCAACTATGGCTACACCTTC	CASSPTGGNYGYTF
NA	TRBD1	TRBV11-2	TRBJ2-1	TGTGCCAGCAGCCGTCCCGGGACAGGGTATGAGCAGTTCTTC	CASSRPGTGYEQFF
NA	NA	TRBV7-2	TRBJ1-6	TGTGCCAGCAGCTTAGGTCTCCAGGGAGGGATTTCACCCCTCCACTTT	CASSLGLQGGISPLHF
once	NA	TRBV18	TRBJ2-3	TGTGCCAGCTCACAACAGGCGGCGAGCACAGATACGCAGTATTTT	CASSQQAASTDTQYF
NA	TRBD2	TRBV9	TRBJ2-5	TGTGCCAGCAGCGTAGGCGGGGGGGTAGAGACCCAGTACTTC	CASSVGGGVETQYF
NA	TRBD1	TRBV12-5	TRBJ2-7	TGTGCTAGTGGTTTGCCCTCCGGGACAGTCTTTTCGGAGCAGTACTTC	CASGLPSGTVFSEQYF
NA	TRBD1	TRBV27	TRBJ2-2	TGTGCCAGCAGTTCTAGACAGGGATACACCGGGGAGCTGTTTTTT	CASSSRQGYTGELFF
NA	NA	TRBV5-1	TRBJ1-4	TGCGCCAGCAGCCCTAGAAAAAACGCCCGGGGGGGAAGTAATGAAAAACTGTTTTTT	CASSPRKNARGGSNEKLFF
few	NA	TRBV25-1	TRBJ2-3	TGTGCCAGCAGTGAAGCGGGGAGCACAGATACGCAGTATTTT	CASSEAGSTDTQYF
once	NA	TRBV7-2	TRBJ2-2	TGTGCCAGCAGCGCCCCGACAGGGAGGATCACCGGGGAGCTGTTTTTT	CASSAPTGRITGELFF
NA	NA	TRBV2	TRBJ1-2	TGTGCCAGCAATCCTACAGGGTACTATGGCTACACCTTC	CASNPTGYYGYTF
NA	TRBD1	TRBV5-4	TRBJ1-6	TGTGCCAGCAGCCTGGGACAGGGCTCCTATAATTCACCCCTCCACTTT	CASSLGQGSYNSPLHF
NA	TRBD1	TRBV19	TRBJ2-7	TGTGCCAGTGGGACAGGTGCCTACGAGCAGTACTTC	CASGTGAYEQYF
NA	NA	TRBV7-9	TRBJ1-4	TGTTCCAGCAGCCCCCCGGGAGGAAAACTGTTTTTT	CSSSPPGGKLFF
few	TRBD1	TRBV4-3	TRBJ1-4	TGCGCCAGCAGCCAGACAGACAGGGGGGATTGGAATGAAAAACTGTTTTTT	CASSQTDRGDWNEKLFF
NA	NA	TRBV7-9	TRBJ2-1	TGTGCCAGCAGCTCAGAGGGGGAACAGTTATCCTACAATGAGCAGTTCTTC	CASSSEGEQLSYNEQFF
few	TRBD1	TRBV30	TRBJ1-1	TGTGCCTGGAGTAGACAGGGGACCACTGAAGCTTTCTTT	CAWSRQGTTEAFF
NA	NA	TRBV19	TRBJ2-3	TGTGCCAGTAAATTGTCGGGGAACACAGATACGCAGTATTTT	CASKLSGNTDTQYF
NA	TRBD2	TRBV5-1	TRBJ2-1	TGCGCCAGCAGCTTGCCTACTAGCGGGGGTCTCTCCTACAATGAGCAGTTCTTC	CASSLPTSGGLSYNEQFF
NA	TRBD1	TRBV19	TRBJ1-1	TGTGCCAGTAGGGAGGACAGGGACACTGAAGCTTTCTTT	CASREDRDTEAFF
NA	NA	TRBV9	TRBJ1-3	TGTGCCAGCAGCGTAATCGCAGGGGCGAACTCTGGAAACACCATATATTTT	CASSVIAGANSGNTIYF
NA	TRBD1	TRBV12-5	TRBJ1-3	TGTGCTAGTGGTCGACCTACAGGGGCTGGAAACACCATATATTTT	CASGRPTGAGNTIYF
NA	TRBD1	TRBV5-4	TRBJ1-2	TGTGCCAGCAGCCGCCGGGACAGCTATGGCTACACCTTC	CASSRRDSYGYTF
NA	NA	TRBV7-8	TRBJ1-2	TGTGCCAGCAGCTTAGATCGTCGGTCCCGAGGCTACACCTTC	CASSLDRRSRGYTF
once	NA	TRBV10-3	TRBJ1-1	TGTGCCATCAGTGATAGGGGCCACTTTACTGAAGCTTTCTTT	CAISDRGHFTEAFF
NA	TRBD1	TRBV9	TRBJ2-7	TGTGCCAGCAGCGTAGCCGACGCTCCGGGACAGGGTACCTACGAGCAGTACTTC	CASSVADAPGQGTYEQYF
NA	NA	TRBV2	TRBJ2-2	TGTGCCAGCAGTGAAGGGCAGGGGGGCACCGGGGAGCTGTTTTTT	CASSEGQGGTGELFF
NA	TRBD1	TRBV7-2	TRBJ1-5	TGTGCCAGCAGCCCCGGGACAGGGTTCGAACAGCCCCAGCATTTT	CASSPGTGFEQPQHF
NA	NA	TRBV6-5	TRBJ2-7	TGTGCCAGCAGTTACAGGGCTCGGGCGGGGTCCTACGAGCAGTACTTC	CASSYRARAGSYEQYF
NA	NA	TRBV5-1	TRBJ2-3	TGCGCCAGCAGCTTGCTCGGGGGTCGGGCAGATACGCAGTATTTT	CASSLLGGRADTQYF
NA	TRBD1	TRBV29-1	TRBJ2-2	TGCAGCGTCCGGATCCCCCGGGACAGTGGCACCGGGGAGCTGTTTTTT	CSVRIPRDSGTGELFF
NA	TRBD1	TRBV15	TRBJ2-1	TGTGCCACCCGACAGGGCTCCTACAATGAGCAGTTCTTC	CATRQGSYNEQFF
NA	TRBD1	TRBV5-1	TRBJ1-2	TGCGCCAGCAGCTTGGCGGGACAGGGCGATACCTATGGCTACACCTTC	CASSLAGQGDTYGYTF
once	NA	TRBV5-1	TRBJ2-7	TGCGCCAGCAGCTTGGGTCCTCCCAGCTCCTACGAGCAGTACTTC	CASSLGPPSSYEQYF
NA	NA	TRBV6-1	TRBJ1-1	TGTGCCAGCAGTGCTCTAAGACGGGACACTGAAGCTTTCTTT	CASSALRRDTEAFF
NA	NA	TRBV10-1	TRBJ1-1	TGCGCCAGCAGTAGGACTGCGAACACTGAAGCTTTCTTT	CASSRTANTEAFF
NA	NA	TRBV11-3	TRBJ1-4	TGTGCCAGCAGCTTAGCTAACGGGGAGGCTAATGAAAAACTGTTTTTT	CASSLANGEANEKLFF
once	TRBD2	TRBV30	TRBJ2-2	TGTGCCTGGGGGGGGGCCGGGGAGCTGTTTTTT	CAWGGAGELFF
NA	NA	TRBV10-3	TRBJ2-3	TGTGCCATCAGTGGGGACTTCACAGATACGCAGTATTTT	CAISGDFTDTQYF
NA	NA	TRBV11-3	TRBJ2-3	TGTGCCAGCAGCTTGGGGGGAACAGATACGCAGTATTTT	CASSLGGTDTQYF
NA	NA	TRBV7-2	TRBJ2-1	TGTGCCAGCACTAGGGGGTTCTGGGGGAATGAGCAGTTCTTC	CASTRGFWGNEQFF
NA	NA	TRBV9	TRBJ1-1	TGTGCCAGCAGCGTATCTAAGGGGGAAGCTTTCTTT	CASSVSKGEAFF
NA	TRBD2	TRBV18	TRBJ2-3	TGTGCCAGCTCCCCCGCCCTTCTAGCGGGGGCTAGCACAGATACGCAGTATTTT	CASSPALLAGASTDTQYF
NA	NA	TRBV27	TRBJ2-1	TGTGCCAGCAGTCCCGGGGGACAGACCAATGAGCAGTTCTTC	CASSPGGQTNEQFF
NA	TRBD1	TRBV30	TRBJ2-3	TGTGCCTGGGCGACGGCAGGGGGCCCCACAGATACGCAGTATTTT	CAWATAGGPTDTQYF
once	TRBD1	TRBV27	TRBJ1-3	TGTGCCAGCAGTTCAGGTGGGGCAAGACAGGGTCGGAACACCATATATTTT	CASSSGGARQGRNTIYF
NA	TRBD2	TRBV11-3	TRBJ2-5	TGTGCCAGCAGCGCCGGGACTAAAGAGACCCAGTACTTC	CASSAGTKETQYF
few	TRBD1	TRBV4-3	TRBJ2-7	TGCGCCAGCAGCCGCGGACAGGGCTCCTACGAGCAGTACTTC	CASSRGQGSYEQYF
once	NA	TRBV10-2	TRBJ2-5	TGCGCCAGCAGTGAGTGGGGGGTCCAAGAGACCCAGTACTTC	CASSEWGVQETQYF
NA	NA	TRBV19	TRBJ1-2	TGTGCCAGTAGACCCCCCGGCTGGGTGGTCGACTGCTACTTC	CASRPPGWVVDCYF
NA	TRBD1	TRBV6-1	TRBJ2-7	TGTGCCAACGGACAGGGGGCTGACGAGCAGTACTTC	CANGQGADEQYF
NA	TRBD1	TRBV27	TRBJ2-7	TGTGCCAGCAGTTTAGCCGGGACAGGGGCCTTGGAGCAGTACTTC	CASSLAGTGALEQYF